Listed below are T cell receptor beta chains from one sample, sequenced in a study of T-cell reconstitution after alpha-beta-depleted transplantation in children. TCRdb passed the PCR reads through MiXCR, listing each CDR3 protein once. The table lists 70,000 to 95,000 distinct CDR3 sequences, about 16% of them singletons. The specimen was PBMCs, mostly from graft donor cells, collected 180 days after TCRalphabeta/CD19-depleted stem cell transplant. These receptors were taken from a male patient aged 2 to 9 who had a stem cell transplant for acute lymphoblastic leukemia, so the T cells may come from the graft donor. CDR3s include the opening cysteine and the closing phenylalanine or tryptophan. A D gene is named only where the DNA matches it firmly. Clone size is stated in some rows and not others, as once, few, many or a class when expanded.

TRBV20-1	-	TRBJ2-7	TRBD2	CSARQTSVYEQYF	TGCAGTGCTAGACAGACTAGCGTGTACGAGCAGTACTTC
TRBV7-2	-	TRBJ2-3	-	CASSLGAGSYTDTQYF	TGTGCCAGCAGCTTAGGGGCGGGTTCCTACACAGATACGCAGTATTTT
TRBV2	few	TRBJ2-3	TRBD1	CASSEQGVDTQYF	TGTGCCAGCAGTGAGCAGGGGGTAGATACGCAGTATTTT
TRBV18	-	TRBJ2-2	TRBD2	CASSPRRGLAGNTGELFF	TGTGCCAGCTCACCACGCCGGGGACTAGCTGGGAACACCGGGGAGCTGTTTTTT
TRBV2	few	TRBJ1-5	TRBD1	CASSGQGRGNQPQHF	TGTGCCAGCAGTGGACAGGGAAGGGGCAATCAGCCCCAGCATTTT
TRBV27	-	TRBJ2-3	-	CASSTSTATDTQYF	TGTGCCAGCAGTACATCGACAGCTACAGATACGCAGTATTTT
TRBV6-5	-	TRBJ2-7	-	CASSYSSGLAPYEQYF	TGTGCCAGCAGTTACTCGAGTGGGCTGGCACCCTACGAGCAGTACTTC
TRBV7-2	few	TRBJ2-5	TRBD1	CASSPGQGAWGTQYF	TGTGCCAGCAGCCCCGGACAGGGTGCCTGGGGGACCCAGTACTTC
TRBV5-1	-	TRBJ2-3	TRBD2	CASSFYGLAGGPKDTQYF	TGCGCCAGCAGCTTCTACGGACTAGCGGGGGGGCCGAAAGATACGCAGTATTTT
TRBV4-1	-	TRBJ2-1	-	CASSPRGSNEQFF	TGCGCCAGCAGCCCTCGGGGTTCCAATGAGCAGTTCTTC
TRBV20-1	-	TRBJ1-4	-	CSVMTRGRGNEKLFF	TGCAGTGTCATGACTCGGGGGCGCGGTAATGAAAAACTGTTTTTT
TRBV4-2	many	TRBJ1-4	TRBD1	CASSQVAGTANEKLFF	TGTGCCAGCAGCCAAGTTGCCGGGACAGCGAATGAAAAACTGTTTTTT
TRBV10-3	-	TRBJ1-1	-	CAIRTPGPPSNTEAFF	TGTGCCATCAGGACCCCGGGACCCCCTTCGAACACTGAAGCTTTCTTT
TRBV12-3/TRBV12-4	few	TRBJ1-2	-	CASSLSMVGFHYGYTF	TGTGCCAGCAGTTTAAGCATGGTGGGTTTCCACTATGGCTACACCTTC
TRBV12-3/TRBV12-4	many	TRBJ1-1	TRBD1	CASSSGGRTEAFF	TGTGCCAGCAGTTCAGGGGGCAGGACTGAAGCTTTCTTT
TRBV29-1	many	TRBJ1-6	-	CSVPDGSPCSYNSPLHF	TGCAGCGTTCCCGACGGATCCCCTTGCTCCTATAATTCACCCCTCCACTTT
TRBV20-1	-	TRBJ1-2	-	CSAREDTSNYGYTF	TGCAGTGCTAGAGAGGACACCTCTAACTATGGCTACACCTTC
TRBV6-5	-	TRBJ1-6	-	CASSSRPANSPLHF	TGTGCCAGCAGCTCCCGGCCCGCCAATTCACCCCTCCACTTT
TRBV27	-	TRBJ2-1	-	CASSLFRQKQSNEQFF	TGTGCCAGCAGTTTATTCAGACAGAAACAGAGTAATGAGCAGTTCTTC
TRBV5-1	-	TRBJ2-6	-	CASSLTVPGANVLTF	TGCGCCAGCAGCTTGACCGTCCCTGGGGCCAACGTCCTGACTTTC
TRBV5-1	few	TRBJ1-1	-	CASSLAELNTEAFF	TGCGCCAGCAGCTTGGCCGAACTGAACACTGAAGCTTTCTTT
TRBV6-1	-	TRBJ1-3	-	CASSDTDRSTGNTIYF	TGTGCCAGCAGTGACACCGACCGTTCCACTGGAAACACCATATATTTT
TRBV7-9	few	TRBJ2-1	-	CASSSRLGDEQFF	TGTGCCAGCAGCTCACGCCTCGGCGATGAGCAGTTCTTC
TRBV20-1	many	TRBJ1-5	-	CSATYREDQPQHF	TGCAGTGCTACCTACAGGGAGGATCAGCCCCAGCATTTT
TRBV7-2	-	TRBJ2-7	TRBD1	CVSSRNRDRGSEQYF	TGTGTCAGCAGCCGGAACCGGGACAGGGGGAGCGAGCAGTACTTC
TRBV7-6	once	TRBJ2-1	-	CASSLMAQYYNEQFF	TGTGCCAGCAGCTTAATGGCCCAGTACTACAATGAGCAGTTCTTC
TRBV20-1	-	TRBJ2-1	TRBD2	CSALYLAGVMYEQFF	TGCAGTGCTCTGTACCTAGCGGGGGTTATGTATGAGCAGTTCTTC
TRBV20-1	many	TRBJ2-5	TRBD2	CSAGGGQETQYF	TGCAGTGCTGGGGGGGGCCAAGAGACCCAGTACTTC
TRBV12-3/TRBV12-4	-	TRBJ2-7	-	CASSLGPGPFYEQYF	TGTGCCAGCAGTTTAGGGCCAGGGCCTTTCTACGAGCAGTACTTC
TRBV27	-	TRBJ2-5	TRBD1	CASSHRTGTGGETQYF	TGTGCCAGCAGCCACCGGACAGGGACAGGGGGAGAGACCCAGTACTTC
TRBV2	few	TRBJ1-1	-	CASSEKGGPASRAFF	TGTGCCAGCAGTGAAAAGGGGGGGCCAGCCTCAAGGGCTTTCTTT
TRBV6-2/TRBV6-3	-	TRBJ1-6	-	CASSYSGDWRPLHF	TGTGCCAGCAGTTACTCGGGGGACTGGCGGCCCCTCCACTTT
TRBV12-3/TRBV12-4	-	TRBJ2-7	TRBD2	CASSLAWTSYEQYF	TGTGCCAGCAGTTTAGCATGGACTAGCTACGAGCAGTACTTC
TRBV7-2	few	TRBJ2-5	TRBD1	CASSPRDRAWETQYF	TGTGCCAGCAGCCCCCGGGACAGGGCCTGGGAGACCCAGTACTTC
TRBV4-3	-	TRBJ2-4	-	CASSQDLRVAKNIQYF	TGCGCCAGCAGCCAAGATCTTCGGGTAGCCAAAAACATTCAGTACTTC
TRBV11-2	-	TRBJ2-6	TRBD1	CASSSTGQGVGANVLTF	TGTGCCAGCAGCTCCACGGGACAGGGGGTTGGGGCCAACGTCCTGACTTTC
TRBV27	-	TRBJ1-5	TRBD1	CASSPGTGSNQPQHF	TGTGCCAGCAGTCCCGGGACAGGGAGCAATCAGCCCCAGCATTTT
TRBV10-3	many	TRBJ2-5	-	CAISAATVQETQYF	TGTGCCATCAGTGCTGCGACAGTTCAAGAGACCCAGTACTTC
TRBV5-1	many	TRBJ1-1	TRBD1	CASSPWTGGVRAFF	TGCGCCAGCAGCCCATGGACAGGGGGCGTGAGAGCTTTCTTT
TRBV5-1	many	TRBJ2-2	-	CASSFIPKETGELFF	TGCGCCAGCAGCTTTATCCCTAAGGAGACCGGGGAGCTGTTTTTT
TRBV5-1	once	TRBJ1-2	-	CASSLDGAGSGFGGYTF	TGCGCCAGCAGCTTGGACGGGGCAGGGTCAGGATTCGGTGGCTACACCTTC
TRBV7-2	few	TRBJ2-7	TRBD2	CASSLTSGGTYEQYF	TGTGCCAGCAGCTTGACTAGCGGGGGGACCTACGAGCAGTACTTC
TRBV29-1	few	TRBJ2-1	-	CSVEEMSRGRIDEQFF	TGCAGCGTTGAAGAGATGAGCAGGGGACGAATCGATGAGCAGTTCTTC
TRBV27	-	TRBJ2-7	-	CASSANPVDSEEQYF	TGTGCCAGCAGCGCCAACCCGGTCGACTCAGAGGAGCAGTACTTC